The 8 T cell receptor beta chains below all came from one sample that was sequenced in a study of blood T cell repertoires in COVID-19. Data came from immunoSEQ multiplex PCR; TCRdb stores just in-frame clones and leaves some out. The table shows 150,000 to 200,000 clones, with less than 85% occurring only once. The sample consisted of peripheral blood. These TCRs come from a woman older than 75 with active or convalescent COVID-19.

The V call is TRBV5-1, the J call TRBJ1-1, with 7 bases matching TRBD1. V trimming: 3 bases; J trimming: 1 base; junction bases outside the gene matches: 9. The CDR3 consists of 16 residues. Germline V lookup: CDR1 SGHRS, CDR2 YFSETQ. This CDR3 reads CASSSYPGQQNTEAFF. The DNA of the CDR3 is TGCGCCAGCAGCTCCTACCCGGGACAGCAGAACACTGAAGCTTTCTTT.

The chain carries TRBV7-9 and TRBJ1-2; 7 bases align to TRBD1. The CDR3 contains 15 residues. Losses at the gene ends were 3 bases for V and 4 bases for J; bases not matched to a gene: 8. Germline V gene data show CDR1 as SEHNR and CDR2 as FQNEAQ (reference sequence). The CDR3 spells CASSFLTGLGYGYTF. The CDR3 DNA follows: TGTGCCAGCAGCTTCCTGACAGGGCTGGGCTATGGCTACACCTTC.

A few counts support this clone. The chain joins TRBV9 to TRBJ1-6; 9 bases agree with TRBD1. The germline V gene has CDR1 SGDLS and CDR2 YYNGEE. The CDR3 extends over 17 amino acids. V dropped 0 bases and J dropped 7; count of bases not matched to a gene: 8. The CDR3 sequence: CASSVESRTGANSPLHF. In nucleotides, the CDR3 is TGTGCCAGCAGCGTAGAGTCCCGGACAGGGGCAAATTCACCCCTCCACTTT. The whole variable domain, remainder taken from reference TRBV9 and TRBJ1-6, is DSGVTQTPKHLITATGQRVTLRCSPRSGDLSVYWYQQSLDQGLQFLIQYYNGEERAKGNILERFSAQQFPDLHSELNLSSLELGDSALYFCASSVESRTGANSPLHFGNGTRLTVT.

This clone has just a few counts. The chain combines TRBV15 with TRBJ1-1; perhaps TRBD1 as D (5 bases). Germline-derived CDR1 and CDR2 are LNHNV and YYDKDF (reference sequence). The V and J ends lost 7 bases and 3 bases respectively, with 12 bases between them. This CDR3 is built from 13 residues. The CDR3 nucleotides read TGTGCCACCACCGGCGGGGCGGACACTGAAGCTTTCTTT. This sequence encodes CATTGGADTEAFF.

CDR3 nucleotide sequence: TGTGCCAGCAGCTTTGGACTTCTTACTACTTCAGATACGCAGTATTTT. It yields the protein CASSFGLLTTSDTQYF. This chain connects TRBV12-1 to TRBJ2-3; no check of the table's D call, TRBD2, against the DNA was made. TRBV12-1 is noted as a pseudogene. This CDR3 is 16 amino acids long.

The chain combines TRBV24-1 with TRBJ1-2; 8 nucleotides line up with TRBD1. Germline trimming cut 7 bases from V and 3 bases from J; bases unmatched to any gene: 3. CDR3 length: 13 residues. Germline loops: CDR1 KGHDR, CDR2 SFDVKD. The CDR3 loop is CATRKTGDYGYTF. The CDR3 nucleotides read TGTGCCACCAGGAAGACAGGGGACTATGGCTACACCTTC.

The chain employs TRBV9 and TRBJ2-3; a possible D gene is TRBD1 (5 bases). V was shortened by 4 bases and J by 8 bases, with 14 bases between the two germline ends. The CDR3 has 13 amino acids. CDR1 and CDR2 (germline): SGDLS, YYNGEE. The CDR3 coding sequence is TGTGCCAGCAGCTCACGTCCGCAGGGTACGCAGTATTTT. Encoded protein: CASSSRPQGTQYF. Full variable domain (remainder filled in from reference TRBV9 and TRBJ2-3): DSGVTQTPKHLITATGQRVTLRCSPRSGDLSVYWYQQSLDQGLQFLIQYYNGEERAKGNILERFSAQQFPDLHSELNLSSLELGDSALYFCASSSRPQGTQYFGPGTRLTVL.

This clone occurred a few times. The chain recombines TRBV28 with TRBJ1-2, with 7 bases matching TRBD1. In germline, CDR1 is MDHEN, CDR2 SYDVKM. J lost 2 bases, V lost 5 bases, and 5 bases had no gene match. The CDR3 covers 14 residues. CDR3 bases: TGTGCCAGCAGTCGAACGGGACAGAACTATGGCTACACCTTC. Amino acid sequence: CASSRTGQNYGYTF.